The 22 T cell receptor beta chains listed next were all sequenced from one sample in a study of OX40 agonist ivuxolimab in advanced cancers. Data came from immunoSEQ multiplex PCR; TCRdb stores just in-frame clones and leaves some out. This repertoire shows about 110,000 clones, 91% found once; its top ten account for approximately 0.63%. The sample consisted of CD4+ or CD8+ T cells sorted from blood, taken in a trial of the OX40 agonist ivuxolimab. The receptor source for this set is an adult with an advanced solid tumor such as melanoma, head and neck, liver or kidney cancer.

The chain employs TRBV5-1 and TRBJ2-1; D is perhaps TRBD2 (6 bases). The V gene lost 4 bases and the J gene lost 2 bases, with 10 bases spanning the gap. Looked up from germline, CDR1 is SGHRS and CDR2 is YFSETQ. This CDR3 is built from 14 residues. CDR3 region: CASSQEGTYNEQFF. CDR3 bases: TGCGCCAGCAGCCAGGAGGGGACCTACAATGAGCAGTTCTTC. The full variable domain, with the rest looked up from reference TRBV5-1 and TRBJ2-1, is KAGVTQTPRYLIKTRGQQVTLSCSPISGHRSVSWYQQTPGQGLQFLFEYFSETQRNKGNFPGRFSGRQFSNSRSEMNVSTLELGDSALYLCASSQEGTYNEQFFGPGTRLTVL.

This chain uses TRBV7-2 with TRBJ1-6; 7 nucleotides align to TRBD1. The CDR3 runs 15 residues. V was pared by 5 bases and J by 8 bases, with 9 bases of the junction left unmatched. The germline CDR1 and CDR2 sequences are SGHTA and FQGNSA. CDR3 coding DNA: TGTGCCAGCAGCCCAAACGGGGACAGCTATTCACCCCTCCACTTT. It codes for CASSPNGDSYSPLHF.

The chain recombines TRBV6-6 with TRBJ1-2, with D possibly TRBD1 on 5 matching bases. The germline V gene encodes CDR1 MNHNY and CDR2 SVGAGI (reference sequence). V lost 9 bases and J 6 bases, leaving 17 bases between the germline ends. The CDR3 contains 13 residues. This CDR3 reads CASSTAVADGYTF. The CDR3 DNA reads as TGTGCCAGTTCGACAGCGGTGGCGGATGGCTACACCTTC.

V is TRBV6-5 and J is TRBJ2-6; tentative D call: TRBD1 (6 bases). Germline CDR1 MNHEY, CDR2 SVGAGI. The CDR3 sequence is 16 residues long. With 0 bases removed from V and 0 bases from J, the gap between germline ends came to 6 bases. CDR3 in amino acids: CASSYSGGSGANVLTF. Here the CDR3 DNA reads TGTGCCAGCAGTTACTCAGGGGGCTCTGGGGCCAACGTCCTGACTTTC.

V usage is TRBV15 and J usage is TRBJ2-7, with a weak D call TRBD2 (6 bases). V was pared by 2 bases and J by 5 bases, with 13 bases between. The CDR3 runs 14 residues. The germline V gene encodes CDR1 LNHNV and CDR2 YYDKDF (reference sequence). CDR3 loop: CATSRIGTSNEQYF. The CDR3 DNA reads as TGTGCCACCAGCAGAATCGGGACTTCCAACGAGCAGTACTTC.

The chain recombines TRBV11-3 with TRBJ2-3, with 7 nucleotides matching TRBD2. In germline, CDR1 is SGHNT, CDR2 YENEEA. V was pared by 4 bases and J by 0 bases, with 7 bases of the junction left unmatched. The CDR3 runs to 16 residues. The CDR3 sequence: CASSYGTTASTDTQYF. The CDR3 DNA is TGTGCCAGCAGCTACGGGACTACAGCTAGCACAGATACGCAGTATTTT.

The chain has TRBV7-9 and TRBJ1-4; D not resolved. Germline V lookup: CDR1 SEHNR, CDR2 FQNEAQ (reference sequence). The CDR3 loop spans 12 amino acids. Trimming took 5 bases from V and 7 from J, leaving 8 bases between them. The CDR3 is CASSLRTEKLFF. CDR3 coding DNA: TGTGCCAGCAGCCTGAGGACTGAAAAACTGTTTTTT. The whole variable domain, filled in from reference TRBV7-9 and TRBJ1-4, reads DTGVSQNPRHKITKRGQNVTFRCDPISEHNRLYWYRQTLGQGPEFLTYFQNEAQLEKSRLLSDRFSAERPKGSFSTLEIQRTEQGDSAMYLCASSLRTEKLFFGSGTQLSVL.

This chain connects TRBV6-5 to TRBJ2-2; TRBD1 is a possible D gene (6 bases). The CDR3 spans 14 residues. CDR1 is MNHEY and CDR2 is SVGAGI in the germline V gene. The V and J ends lost 5 bases and 7 bases respectively, with 14 bases between them. Written as DNA, the CDR3 is TGTGCCAGCAGTCGACAGGTTGGGAACGGGGAGCTGTTTTTT. It yields the protein CASSRQVGNGELFF.

The chain recombines TRBV7-9 with TRBJ2-1; TRBD1 matches at 9 bases. Germline CDR1 SEHNR, CDR2 FQNEAQ (reference sequence). The CDR3 covers 14 residues. After removal of 5 bases from V and 8 bases from J, the junction contained 7 bases not matched to a gene. The chain's CDR3 is CASSRGQGIHEQFF. CDR3 bases: TGTGCCAGCAGCCGGGGACAGGGAATCCATGAGCAGTTCTTC.

V gene TRBV7-9 combines with J gene TRBJ1-2, with 10 bases that match TRBD1. The V segment lost 6 bases and the J segment 2 bases; nucleotides outside the gene matches: 6. Germline CDR1 reads SEHNR; CDR2 reads FQNEAQ (reference sequence). The CDR3 is made up of 15 amino acids. The chain's CDR3 is CASSSPGQGNYGYTF. The CDR3 DNA is TGTGCCAGCAGTTCGCCGGGACAGGGGAACTATGGCTACACCTTC. Variable domain in full (rest from reference TRBV7-9 and TRBJ1-2): DTGVSQNPRHKITKRGQNVTFRCDPISEHNRLYWYRQTLGQGPEFLTYFQNEAQLEKSRLLSDRFSAERPKGSFSTLEIQRTEQGDSAMYLCASSSPGQGNYGYTFGSGTRLTVV.

The chain couples TRBV5-1 to TRBJ2-3; 7 bases match TRBD2. The CDR3 runs to 14 residues. The ends lost 4 bases at V and 3 bases at J; junction bases unmatched: 5. Germline V gives CDR1 SGHRS, CDR2 YFSETQ. The CDR3 is CASSPGGRTDTQYF. CDR3 DNA sequence: TGCGCCAGCAGCCCCGGGGGGAGGACAGATACGCAGTATTTT.

This clone came up a few times. The chain is built from TRBV29-1 and TRBJ1-2; TRBD1 matches at 7 bases. The CDR3 has 12 amino acids. Trimming cost V 8 bases and J 6 bases; bases outside gene matches: 9. CDR1 and CDR2 (germline): SQVTM, ANQGSEA. This CDR3 is CSTMTGRNGYTF. The DNA for the CDR3 is TGCAGCACAATGACAGGGAGGAATGGCTACACCTTC.

CDR3 sequence: CASRIQGVDKNIQYF. CDR3 DNA sequence: TGTGCCAGCAGGATACAGGGGGTTGACAAAAACATTCAGTACTTC. V gene TRBV27 combines with J gene TRBJ2-4; TRBD1 matches at 8 bases. The V and J ends lost 6 bases and 3 bases, in that order; junction bases with no gene match: 7. This CDR3 comprises 15 residues. CDR1 is MNHEY and CDR2 is SMNVEV in the germline V gene (reference sequence).

The CDR3 is CASSLSGPSYEQYF. CDR3 DNA: TGTGCCAGCAGTTTATCTGGACCGAGCTACGAGCAGTACTTC. The chain uses TRBV27 and TRBJ2-7; no definite D call. V was shortened by 0 bases and J by 3 bases, with 9 bases between the two germline ends. The length of the CDR3 is 14 residues. Germline lookup yields CDR1 MNHEY and CDR2 SMNVEV (reference sequence).

The rearrangement links TRBV19 to TRBJ2-3; no clear D. This CDR3 contains 14 residues. Per the germline V gene, CDR1 is LNHDA and CDR2 is SQIVND (reference sequence). Trimming took 1 base from V and 0 from J, leaving 5 bases between them. The chain's CDR3 is CASSIGASTDTQYF. The CDR3 region has the DNA TGTGCCAGTAGTATAGGGGCTAGCACAGATACGCAGTATTTT.

The rearrangement links TRBV2 to TRBJ2-3; 10 bases agree with TRBD2. The CDR3 covers 20 residues. CDR1 SNHLY and CDR2 FYNNEI come from the germline V gene. V shed 3 bases, J shed 1 base, and the junction held 16 bases outside the gene matches. The CDR3 loop is CASSDVGLAGVVRGTDTQYF. The CDR3 region has the DNA TGTGCCAGCAGTGATGTAGGGCTAGCGGGAGTAGTTAGGGGCACAGATACGCAGTATTTT. Drawing the rest from reference TRBV2 and TRBJ2-3, the complete variable domain is EPEVTQTPSHQVTQMGQEVILRCVPISNHLYFYWYRQILGQKVEFLVSFYNNEISEKSEIFDDQFSVERPDGSNFTLKIRSTKLEDSAMYFCASSDVGLAGVVRGTDTQYFGPGTRLTVL.

This chain links TRBV5-1 with TRBJ2-2; no reliable D call. Germline-derived CDR1 and CDR2 are SGHRS and YFSETQ. The CDR3 spans 14 residues. V lost 4 bases and J lost 3, with 10 bases in between. The CDR3 loop reads CASSRGSHTGELFF. The CDR3 coding sequence is TGCGCCAGCAGCCGCGGCAGTCACACCGGGGAGCTGTTTTTT.

The chain links TRBV9 to TRBJ1-4, with D unclear. V dropped 4 bases and J dropped 10 bases, with 17 bases sitting between them. The germline CDR1 and CDR2 sequences are SGDLS and YYNGEE. There are 14 residues in the CDR3. This CDR3 reads CASSITAVDGKLFF. The DNA for the CDR3 is TGTGCCAGCAGCATCACGGCCGTGGATGGAAAACTGTTTTTT.

The chain employs TRBV10-1 and TRBJ2-2; D is possibly TRBD1 (6 bases). This CDR3 has 17 residues. The germline gives CDR1 WNHNN, CDR2 SYGVQD (reference sequence). Trimming took 0 bases from V and 1 from J, leaving 12 bases between them. CDR3 amino acids: CASSESMGQLNTGELFF. As DNA, the CDR3 is TGCGCCAGCAGTGAGTCGATGGGACAACTGAACACCGGGGAGCTGTTTTTT.

The table lists this clone with a count of one. The chain has TRBV10-2 and TRBJ2-7; perhaps TRBD2 as D (5 bases). Per germline, CDR1 WSHSY and CDR2 SAAADI. V was trimmed by 8 bases and J by 9 bases, leaving 17 bases between them. The length of the CDR3 is 12 residues. CDR3 loop: CASLIGGAGQYF. The CDR3 DNA is TGCGCCAGCCTGATCGGAGGTGCGGGGCAGTACTTC.

This chain links TRBV18 with TRBJ2-3, with a weak D call TRBD1 (6 bases). Germline CDR1 and CDR2: KGHSH and LQKENI. The CDR3 contains 13 residues. V lost 6 bases to trimming and J lost 5 bases, with 12 bases between them. This chain's CDR3 is CASSLKQGDTQYF. As DNA, the CDR3 is TGTGCCAGCTCTCTAAAACAGGGAGATACGCAGTATTTT.

This rearrangement joins TRBV7-3 to TRBJ1-3; no reliable D call. From germline, CDR1 is SGHTA and CDR2 FQGTGA. Trimming took 0 bases from V and 4 from J, leaving 7 bases between them. CDR3 size: 14 residues. For the CDR3, the DNA is TGTGCCAGCAGCTTAACGGGAATCGGAAACACCATATATTTT. It encodes CASSLTGIGNTIYF.